The subject of this entry is one T cell receptor beta chain. Sequenced by immunoSEQ multiplex PCR; TCRdb stores in-frame clones only, minus some. Here the sample spans approximately 320,000 clones, 74% being singletons. With 4 bases removed from V and 2 bases from J, the gap between germline ends came to 7 bases. The CDR3 totals 13 residues. Germline V gene data show CDR1 as SNHLY and CDR2 as FYNNEI. The data originate from a study of shared clonotypes between healthy human individuals. The rearrangement uses TRBV2 and TRBJ2-3; D gene uncertain. What was sequenced was memory CD4+ T cells sorted from blood. The subset is: CD45RA-negative fraction. This TCR was recovered from a man aged 30 to 39 in good health. CDR3 residues: CASSGTATDTQYF. CDR3 nucleotide sequence: TGTGCCAGCAGTGGGACGGCCACAGATACGCAGTATTTT.